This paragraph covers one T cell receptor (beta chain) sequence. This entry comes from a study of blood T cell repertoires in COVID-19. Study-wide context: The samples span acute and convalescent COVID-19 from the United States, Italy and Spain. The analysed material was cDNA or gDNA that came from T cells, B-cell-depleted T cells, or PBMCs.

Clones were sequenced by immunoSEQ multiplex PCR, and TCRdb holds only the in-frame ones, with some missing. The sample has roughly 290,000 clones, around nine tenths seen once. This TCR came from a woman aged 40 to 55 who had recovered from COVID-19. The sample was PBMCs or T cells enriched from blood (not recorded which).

The chain's CDR3 is CASSKPGQYYEQYF. The CDR3 coding sequence is TGTGCCAGCAGCAAACCGGGACAGTACTACGAGCAGTACTTC. This chain joins TRBV16 and TRBJ2-7, with 7 bases that match TRBD1. The CDR3 consists of 14 residues. V lost 5 bases, J lost 3 bases, and 7 bases stayed unmatched. Germline CDR1 and CDR2: KGHSY and FQNENV.